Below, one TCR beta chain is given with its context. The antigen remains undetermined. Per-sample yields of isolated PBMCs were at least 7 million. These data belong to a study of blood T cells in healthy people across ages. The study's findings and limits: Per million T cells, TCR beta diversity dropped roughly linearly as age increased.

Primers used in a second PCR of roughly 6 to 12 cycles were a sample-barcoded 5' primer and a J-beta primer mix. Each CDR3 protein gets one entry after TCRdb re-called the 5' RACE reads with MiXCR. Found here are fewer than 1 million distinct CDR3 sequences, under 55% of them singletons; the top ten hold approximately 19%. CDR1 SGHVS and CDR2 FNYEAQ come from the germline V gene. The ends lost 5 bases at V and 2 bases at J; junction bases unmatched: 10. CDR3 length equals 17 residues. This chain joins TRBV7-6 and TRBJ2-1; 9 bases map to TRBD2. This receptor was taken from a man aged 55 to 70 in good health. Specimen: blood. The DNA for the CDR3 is TGTGCCAGCAGCCGACCCGGGAGCGGGGGGACCTACAATGAGCAGTTCTTC. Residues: CASSRPGSGGTYNEQFF.